The entry below describes one T cell receptor beta chain. Germline is not matched at one junction end, which may reflect a read error. The data were taken from a study of blood T cell repertoires in COVID-19. Study in general: The United States, Italy and Spain were the sources of the acute and convalescent COVID-19 samples.

Here immunoSEQ multiplex PCR was the method, and the copy in TCRdb shows in-frame clones only, minus some. The sample comprises roughly 55,000 clones, approximately 80% of which are singletons, and 15% rests with the top ten. CDR1 and CDR2 from the germline V gene are SSHAT and FNYEAQ (reference sequence). The CDR3 runs 15 residues. The sequenced sample was peripheral blood. This TCR was recovered from a human donor with active or convalescent COVID-19. The donor label of this sample is uncertain. V is TRBV7-7 and J is TRBJ2-2; a weak D match, TRBD2 (6 bases). In nucleotides, the CDR3 is TGTGCTAGCAGCTTAGGAGTCGGGAGAACCGGGGAGCTGTTTTTT. Translated, it gives CASSLGVGRTGELFF.